Listed below are T cell receptor beta chains from one sample, sequenced in a study of shared clonotypes between healthy human individuals. Here immunoSEQ multiplex PCR was the method, and the copy in TCRdb shows in-frame clones only, minus some. The table lists millions of clones, roughly 94% of them singletons. The source material was naive CD4+ T cells sorted from blood. All receptors come from a man younger than 35 in good health. Both conserved end residues are part of each CDR3. The D gene is left open where the match is weak. Some rows have no size entry. The others give once, few or many, or a class for an expanded clone.

j_call clone_size d_call v_call cdr3_aa cdr3_nt
TRBJ2-5 - - TRBV6-5 CASRKPGGETQYF TGTGCCAGCAGGAAACCTGGGGGGGAGACCCAGTACTTC
TRBJ2-7 - - TRBV5-1 CASSRDLSYEQYF TGCGCCAGCAGCCGGGACCTCTCCTACGAGCAGTACTTC
TRBJ1-2 - - TRBV25-1 CASTKAGGPPGLGYTF TGTGCCAGCACCAAGGCAGGCGGACCTCCCGGGCTGGGCTACACCTTC
TRBJ1-2 - - TRBV5-1 CASSLGVYGYTF TGCGCCAGCAGCCTAGGGGTATATGGCTACACCTTC
TRBJ2-2 once TRBD2 TRBV2 CASSEAGTSSNTGELFF TGTGCCAGCAGTGAAGCGGGGACTAGTTCGAACACCGGGGAGCTGTTTTTT
TRBJ2-7 - - TRBV21-1 CASSTHGQYEQYF TGTGCCAGCAGCACGCACGGACAGTACGAGCAGTACTTC
TRBJ1-5 - - TRBV10-3 CAISESGERRQPQHF TGTGCCATCAGTGAGTCCGGAGAACGACGGCAGCCCCAGCATTTT
TRBJ1-1 - - TRBV18 CASSPMDPLAEAFF TGTGCCAGCTCACCCATGGACCCTTTGGCTGAAGCTTTCTTT
TRBJ2-7 - TRBD1 TRBV6-6 CASSYSKGQGSEQYF TGTGCCAGCAGTTACTCGAAGGGACAGGGAAGCGAGCAGTACTTC
TRBJ1-2 - TRBD1 TRBV2 CASTRDRVNYGYTF TGTGCCAGCACCCGGGACAGGGTTAACTATGGCTACACCTTC
TRBJ2-7 - - TRBV6-5 CASSYSKGDNSYEQYF TGTGCCAGCAGTTACTCGAAAGGGGACAACTCCTACGAGCAGTACTTC
TRBJ2-2 - TRBD1 TRBV5-1 CASSLQGAGTGELFF TGCGCCAGCAGCTTACAGGGGGCGGGGACCGGGGAGCTGTTTTTT
TRBJ1-2 - - TRBV30 CASGRANYGYTF TGTGCCTCCGGACGGGCTAACTATGGCTACACCTTC
TRBJ2-5 - - TRBV7-9 CASSSPGTHGETQYF TGTGCCAGCAGCTCCCCCGGGACTCACGGGGAGACCCAGTACTTC
TRBJ1-1 - TRBD1 TRBV19 CASSNTGGSGEAFF TGTGCCAGTAGTAATACAGGGGGCAGTGGTGAAGCTTTCTTT
TRBJ2-1 - - TRBV6-5 CASSYQYRNEQFF TGTGCCAGCAGTTACCAGTATAGGAATGAGCAGTTCTTC
TRBJ2-2 - - TRBV7-2 CASSLVGTGVYTGELFF TGTGCCAGCAGCTTAGTTGGTACAGGCGTTTACACCGGGGAGCTGTTTTTT
TRBJ1-2 - - TRBV6-5 CASSYSGRALGYGYTF TGTGCCAGCAGTTACTCGGGCAGGGCCCTTGGGTATGGCTACACCTTC
TRBJ2-7 once - TRBV12-2 CASRLAPGQNTYEQYF TGTGCAAGTCGCTTAGCGCCGGGACAGAATACCTACGAGCAGTACTTC
TRBJ1-2 - TRBD1 TRBV6-1 CASRGQGDKYGYTF TGTGCCAGCAGGGGACAGGGCGATAAGTATGGCTACACCTTC
TRBJ2-7 - - TRBV7-2 CASSFGSWGNIYEQYF TGTGCCAGCAGCTTCGGAAGTTGGGGCAATATCTACGAGCAGTACTTC
TRBJ2-5 - - TRBV7-8 CASSPRGSGLLRETQYF TGTGCCAGCAGCCCCAGGGGCTCGGGACTCCTGAGAGAGACCCAGTACTTC
TRBJ2-1 - - TRBV5-1 CASSPLGGDEQFF TGCGCCAGCAGCCCCCTGGGGGGCGATGAGCAGTTCTTC
TRBJ1-3 - - TRBV30 CAWSTQGLNTIYF TGTGCCTGGAGTACCCAGGGCCTAAACACCATATATTTT
TRBJ1-1 - - TRBV7-9 CASSFNPSGTEAFF TGTGCCAGCAGCTTTAACCCCAGTGGAACTGAAGCTTTCTTT
TRBJ1-1 - - TRBV30 CAWSPSDTEAFF TGTGCCTGGAGCCCCAGCGACACTGAAGCTTTCTTT
TRBJ2-7 - - TRBV6-5 CASSRLSGSEQYF TGTGCCAGCAGCCGCCTCAGTGGGTCCGAGCAGTACTTC
TRBJ2-1 - - TRBV4-1 CASRSIGSHEQFF TGCGCCAGCAGGTCCATCGGGAGTCATGAGCAGTTCTTC
TRBJ2-1 - TRBD1 TRBV6-4 CASRRTGWGNEQFF TGTGCCAGCAGGCGGACAGGGTGGGGGAATGAGCAGTTCTTC
TRBJ2-7 - TRBD1 TRBV10-1 CASSSGQSYEQYF TGCGCCAGCAGTTCGGGACAGAGCTACGAGCAGTACTTC
TRBJ2-1 - - TRBV7-3 CASSRGPGGEQFF TGTGCCAGCAGCCGCGGGCCCGGGGGTGAGCAGTTCTTC
TRBJ2-2 - - TRBV11-2 CAGQVSLDTGELFF TGTGCCGGCCAGGTTTCCCTCGACACCGGGGAGCTGTTTTTT
TRBJ2-2 - - TRBV6-5 CASRRGHPNTGELFF TGTGCCAGCAGAAGAGGACATCCGAACACCGGGGAGCTGTTTTTT
TRBJ2-7 once TRBD2 TRBV18 CASSRLAGDGYEQYF TGTGCCAGCTCAAGACTAGCGGGAGACGGTTACGAGCAGTACTTC
TRBJ1-6 few TRBD1 TRBV4-2 CASSQEDRGRSPLHF TGTGCCAGCAGCCAAGAGGACAGGGGGCGTTCACCCCTCCACTTT
TRBJ1-6 - - TRBV5-6 CASRRSGVKNSPLHF TGTGCCAGCAGGCGCTCAGGGGTTAAGAATTCACCCCTCCACTTT
TRBJ2-7 - - TRBV23-1 CASTRPAGRDGYEQYF TGCGCCAGCACCCGGCCAGCAGGACGGGACGGCTACGAGCAGTACTTC
TRBJ2-7 - - TRBV28 CASTNTYEQYF TGTGCCAGCACTAACACTTACGAGCAGTACTTC
TRBJ2-1 - - TRBV5-4 CASSLGTALGISNNEQFF TGTGCCAGCAGCTTGGGTACAGCGCTAGGCATTTCTAACAATGAGCAGTTCTTC
TRBJ2-1 - TRBD2 TRBV5-4 CASSLERTSGYNEQFF TGTGCCAGCAGCTTGGAACGGACTAGCGGTTACAATGAGCAGTTCTTC
TRBJ1-2 - TRBD1 TRBV28 CASSQDRVVLGDGYTF TGTGCTAGCAGCCAGGACAGGGTTGTTCTGGGTGATGGCTACACCTTC
TRBJ1-2 - TRBD1 TRBV13 CASSEPGQGPYGYTF TGTGCCAGCAGCGAACCGGGACAGGGGCCCTATGGCTACACCTTC